A single TCR beta chain is shown here with its context. Its target is not known. The data stem from a study of OX40 agonist ivuxolimab in advanced cancers. Study summary: Patients were infused with ivuxolimab every 2 weeks at 0.01 to 10 mg/kg. Checkpoint inhibitors had been given previously to approximately 41% of patients. Findings and caveats of the study: Undetermined was the antigen specificity of the expanded peripheral T cells.

Clones were sequenced by immunoSEQ multiplex PCR, and TCRdb holds only the in-frame ones, with some missing. The repertoire consists of about 80,000 clones, with 70% to 90% occurring once and the leading ten covering over 4.5%. Sequenced material: CD4+ or CD8+ T cells sorted from blood, taken in a trial of the OX40 agonist ivuxolimab. This TCR derives from an adult with an advanced solid tumor such as melanoma, head and neck, liver or kidney cancer.

CDR3 nucleotides: TGTGCCAGCAGCTTAATGGGCAGGAACACTGAAGCTTTCTTT. This translates into CASSLMGRNTEAFF. The V gene is TRBV7-3, the J gene TRBJ1-1; no definite D call. The CDR3 extends over 14 amino acids. The germline V gene encodes CDR1 SGHTA and CDR2 FQGTGA. V gave up 1 base and J gave up 1 base, with 7 bases separating them.